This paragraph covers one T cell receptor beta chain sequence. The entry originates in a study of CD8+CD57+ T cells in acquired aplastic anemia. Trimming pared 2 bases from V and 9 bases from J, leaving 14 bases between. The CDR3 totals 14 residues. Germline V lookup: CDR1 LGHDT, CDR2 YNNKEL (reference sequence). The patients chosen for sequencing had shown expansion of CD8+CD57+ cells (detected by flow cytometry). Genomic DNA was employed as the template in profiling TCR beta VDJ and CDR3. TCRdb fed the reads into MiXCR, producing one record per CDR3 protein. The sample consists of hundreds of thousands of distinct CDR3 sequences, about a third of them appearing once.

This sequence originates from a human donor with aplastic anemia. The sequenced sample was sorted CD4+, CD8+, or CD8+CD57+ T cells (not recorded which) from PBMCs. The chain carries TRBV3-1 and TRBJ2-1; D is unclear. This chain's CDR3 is CASSQPAPSTEQFF. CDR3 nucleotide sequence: TGTGCCAGCAGCCAACCTGCGCCGTCCACTGAGCAGTTCTTC.